This entry features one T cell receptor beta chain sequence. Its target is not known. The data derive from a study of cytomegalovirus exposure and HLA in healthy donors. Study-level results: CMV serostatus was the sole immune exposure information available. Association with HLA alleles at 0.05 false discovery rate was found for about 17,000 TCR beta sequences in a later analysis.

Donors were ostensibly healthy at sampling, although undocumented immune exposures were probable. CDR3 length: 16 residues. Trimming pared 3 bases from V and 2 bases from J, leaving 15 bases between. Germline CDR1 is MNHEY and CDR2 is SMNVEV (reference sequence). 60 Vbeta and 13 Jbeta primers were used in PCR. In the authors' workflow: In a later analysis, of tens of millions of unique beta chains, about 11 million appeared in at least two donors. The assay was immunoSEQ multiplex PCR, and TCRdb's table has in-frame clones only and misses some. V, J and clone size are those of that table, while D and trimming were read from the DNA. The sample carries roughly 90,000 clones, roughly 84% recorded once.

The chain has TRBV27 and TRBJ2-3; D unclear. Sequencing input: PBMCs. This clonotype was sampled from a man aged 18-30 years in good health and CMV-seronegative. CDR3 in amino acids: CASSFRYHTSTDTQYF. DNA of the CDR3: TGTGCCAGCAGTTTCCGATACCATACATCCACAGATACGCAGTATTTT.